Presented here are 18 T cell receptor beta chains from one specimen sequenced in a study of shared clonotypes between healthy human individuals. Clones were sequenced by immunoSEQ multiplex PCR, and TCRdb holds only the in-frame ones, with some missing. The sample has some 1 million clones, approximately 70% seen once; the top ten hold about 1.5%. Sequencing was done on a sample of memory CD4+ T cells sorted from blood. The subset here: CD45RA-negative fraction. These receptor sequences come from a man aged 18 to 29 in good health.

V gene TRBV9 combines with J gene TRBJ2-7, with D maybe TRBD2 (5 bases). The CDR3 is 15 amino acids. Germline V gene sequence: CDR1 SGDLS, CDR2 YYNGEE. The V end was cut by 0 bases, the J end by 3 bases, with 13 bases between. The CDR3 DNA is TGTGCCAGCAGCGTAGGAGGGCTTGCGTTCTACGAGCAGTACTTC. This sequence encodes CASSVGGLAFYEQYF.

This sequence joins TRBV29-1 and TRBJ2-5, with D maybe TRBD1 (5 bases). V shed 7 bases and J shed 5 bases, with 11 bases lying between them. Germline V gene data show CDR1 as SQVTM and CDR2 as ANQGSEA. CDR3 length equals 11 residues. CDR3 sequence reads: CSAGPGETQYF. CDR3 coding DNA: TGCAGCGCAGGGCCCGGGGAGACCCAGTACTTC.

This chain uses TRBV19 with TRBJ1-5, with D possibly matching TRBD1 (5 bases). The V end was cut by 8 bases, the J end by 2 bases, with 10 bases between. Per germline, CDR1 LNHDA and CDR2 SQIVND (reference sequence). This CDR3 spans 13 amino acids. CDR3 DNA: TGTGCCAGTTCAGGGCCTGGCAATCAGCCCCAGCATTTT. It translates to CASSGPGNQPQHF.

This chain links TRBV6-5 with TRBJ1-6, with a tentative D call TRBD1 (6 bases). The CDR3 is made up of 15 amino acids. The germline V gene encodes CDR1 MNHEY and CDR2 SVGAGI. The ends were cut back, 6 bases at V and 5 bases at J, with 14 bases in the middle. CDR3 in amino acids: CASRRQALDNSPLHF. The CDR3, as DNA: TGTGCCAGCAGGCGACAGGCGCTAGATAATTCACCCCTCCACTTT.

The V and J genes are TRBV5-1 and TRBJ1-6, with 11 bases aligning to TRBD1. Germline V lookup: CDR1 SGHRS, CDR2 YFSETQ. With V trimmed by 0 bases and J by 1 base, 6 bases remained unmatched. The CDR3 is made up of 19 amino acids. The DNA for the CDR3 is TGCGCCAGCAGCTTGGGCGGGACAGGGGGAAGGTCCTATAATTCACCCCTCCACTTT. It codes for CASSLGGTGGRSYNSPLHF. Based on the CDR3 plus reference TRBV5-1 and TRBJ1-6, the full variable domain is KAGVTQTPRYLIKTRGQQVTLSCSPISGHRSVSWYQQTPGQGLQFLFEYFSETQRNKGNFPGRFSGRQFSNSRSEMNVSTLELGDSALYLCASSLGGTGGRSYNSPLHFGNGTRLTVT.

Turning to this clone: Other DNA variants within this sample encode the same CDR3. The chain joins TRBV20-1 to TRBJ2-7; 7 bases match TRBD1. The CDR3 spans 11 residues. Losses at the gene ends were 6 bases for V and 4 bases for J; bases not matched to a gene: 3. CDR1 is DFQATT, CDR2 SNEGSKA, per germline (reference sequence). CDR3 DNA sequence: TGCAGTGCCCTACAGGGGTACGAGCAGTACTTC. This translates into CSALQGYEQYF.

The CDR3 DNA follows: TGTGCCAGCAGCTTAGGGCTTAGAATATCACTTCCCGGGGAGCTGTTTTTT. It codes for CASSLGLRISLPGELFF. J is TRBJ2-2 and V is TRBV13; no clear D. This CDR3 spans 17 amino acids. The germline V gene encodes CDR1 PRHDT and CDR2 FYEKMQ (reference sequence). Trimming took 0 bases from V and 6 from J, leaving 17 bases between them.

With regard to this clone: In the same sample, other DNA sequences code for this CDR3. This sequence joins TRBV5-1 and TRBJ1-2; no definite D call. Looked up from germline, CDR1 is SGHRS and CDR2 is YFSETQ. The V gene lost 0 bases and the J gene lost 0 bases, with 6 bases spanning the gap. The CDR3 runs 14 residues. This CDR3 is CASSLGGTNYGYTF. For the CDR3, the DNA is TGCGCCAGCAGCTTGGGAGGAACTAACTATGGCTACACCTTC.

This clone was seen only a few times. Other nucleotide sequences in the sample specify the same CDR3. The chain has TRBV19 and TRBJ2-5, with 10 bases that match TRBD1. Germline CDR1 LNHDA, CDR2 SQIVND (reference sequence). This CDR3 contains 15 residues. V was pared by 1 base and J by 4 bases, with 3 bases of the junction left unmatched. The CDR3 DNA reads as TGTGCCAGTAGTATAGGGACAGGGGGAGGAGAGACCCAGTACTTC. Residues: CASSIGTGGGETQYF.

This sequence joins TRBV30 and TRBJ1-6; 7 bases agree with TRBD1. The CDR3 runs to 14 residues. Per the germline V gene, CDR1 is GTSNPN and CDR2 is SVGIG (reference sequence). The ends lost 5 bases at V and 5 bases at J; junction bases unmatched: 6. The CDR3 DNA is TGTGCCTGGGTCACAGGGGATCATAATTCACCCCTCCACTTT. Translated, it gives CAWVTGDHNSPLHF. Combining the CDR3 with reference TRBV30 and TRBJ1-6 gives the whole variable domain SQTIHQWPATLVQPVGSPLSLECTVEGTSNPNLYWYRQAAGRGLQLLFYSVGIGQISSEVPQNLSASRPQDRQFILSSKKLLLSDSGFYLCAWVTGDHNSPLHFGNGTRLTVT.

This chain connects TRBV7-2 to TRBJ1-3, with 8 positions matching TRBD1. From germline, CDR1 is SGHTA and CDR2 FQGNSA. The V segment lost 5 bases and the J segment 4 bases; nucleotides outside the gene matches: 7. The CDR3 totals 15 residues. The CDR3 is CASSQDRGGGNTIYF. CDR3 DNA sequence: TGTGCCAGCAGCCAAGACAGGGGCGGGGGAAACACCATATATTTT.

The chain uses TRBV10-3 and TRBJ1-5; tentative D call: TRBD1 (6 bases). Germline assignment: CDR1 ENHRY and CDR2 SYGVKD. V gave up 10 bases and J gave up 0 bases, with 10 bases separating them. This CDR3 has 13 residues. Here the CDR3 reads CATGDGSNQPQHF. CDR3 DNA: TGTGCCACAGGGGACGGTAGCAATCAGCCCCAGCATTTT.

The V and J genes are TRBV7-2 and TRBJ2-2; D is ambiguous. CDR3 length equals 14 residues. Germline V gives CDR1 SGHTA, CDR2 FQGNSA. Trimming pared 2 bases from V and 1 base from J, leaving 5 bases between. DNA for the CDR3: TGTGCCAGCAGCTTATGGCTGAACACCGGGGAGCTGTTTTTT. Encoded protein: CASSLWLNTGELFF.

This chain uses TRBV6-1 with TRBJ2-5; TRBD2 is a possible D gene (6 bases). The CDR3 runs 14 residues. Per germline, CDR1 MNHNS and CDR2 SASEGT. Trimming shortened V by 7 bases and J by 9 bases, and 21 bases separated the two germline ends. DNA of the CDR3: TGTGCCAGCATAGCCGGGACTGCATCTGGGTCCCAGTACTTC. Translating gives CASIAGTASGSQYF.

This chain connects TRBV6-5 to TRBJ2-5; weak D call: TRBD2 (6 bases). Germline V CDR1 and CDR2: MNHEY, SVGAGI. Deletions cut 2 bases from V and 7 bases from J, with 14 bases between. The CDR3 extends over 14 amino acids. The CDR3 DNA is TGTGCCAGCAGTTACACGCGGGGTTGGGCGACCCAGTACTTC. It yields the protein CASSYTRGWATQYF.

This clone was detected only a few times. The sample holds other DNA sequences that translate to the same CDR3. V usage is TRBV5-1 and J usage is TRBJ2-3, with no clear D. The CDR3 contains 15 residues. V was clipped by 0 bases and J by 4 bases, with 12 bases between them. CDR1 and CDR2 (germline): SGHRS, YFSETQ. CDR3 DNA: TGCGCCAGCAGCTTGGGCGGCACCTCCCCAGATACGCAGTATTTT. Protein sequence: CASSLGGTSPDTQYF.

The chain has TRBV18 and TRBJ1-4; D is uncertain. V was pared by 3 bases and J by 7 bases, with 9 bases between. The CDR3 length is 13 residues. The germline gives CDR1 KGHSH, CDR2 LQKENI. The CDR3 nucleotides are TGTGCCAGCTCACCTATATTAGGTGAAAAACTGTTTTTT. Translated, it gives CASSPILGEKLFF. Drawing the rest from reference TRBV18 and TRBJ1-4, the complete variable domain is NAGVMQNPRHLVRRRGQEARLRCSPMKGHSHVYWYRQLPEEGLKFMVYLQKENIIDESGMPKERFSAEFPKEGPSILRIQQVVRGDSAAYFCASSPILGEKLFFGSGTQLSVL.

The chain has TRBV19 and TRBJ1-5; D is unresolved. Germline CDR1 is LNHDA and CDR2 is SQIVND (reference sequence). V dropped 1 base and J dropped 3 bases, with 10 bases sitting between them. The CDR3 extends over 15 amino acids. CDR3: CASSIGYILNQPQHF. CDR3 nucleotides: TGTGCCAGTAGTATAGGGTACATCCTCAATCAGCCCCAGCATTTT.